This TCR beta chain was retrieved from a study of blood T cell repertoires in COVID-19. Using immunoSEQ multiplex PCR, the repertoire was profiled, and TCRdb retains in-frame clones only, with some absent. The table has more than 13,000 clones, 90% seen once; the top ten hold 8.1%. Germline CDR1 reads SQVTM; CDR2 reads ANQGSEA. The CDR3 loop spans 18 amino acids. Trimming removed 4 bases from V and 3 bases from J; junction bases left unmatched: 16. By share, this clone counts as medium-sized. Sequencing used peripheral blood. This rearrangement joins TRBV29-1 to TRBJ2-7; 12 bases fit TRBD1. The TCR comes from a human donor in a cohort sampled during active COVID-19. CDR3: CSVVGTGTGGSVLYEQYF. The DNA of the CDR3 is TGCAGCGTTGTGGGGACCGGGACAGGGGGCTCTGTCCTCTACGAGCAGTACTTC.